The present T cell receptor beta chain was sequenced within a study of cytomegalovirus exposure and HLA in healthy donors. Broader study findings: Researchers reported from a later analysis that most CMV-associated TCR beta chains appeared HLA-restricted. Earlier analysis yielded a pattern in which most TCR beta V segments were productive about 87% or about 30% of the time. Reported findings show TCR beta sequences accurately forecast HLA-A and HLA-B alleles in most subjects.

The germline V and J ends were trimmed by 3 bases and 1 base, with 9 bases remaining between them. This CDR3 is built from 15 residues. CDR1 is MNHEY, CDR2 SMNVEV, per germline (reference sequence). Donors sampled were nominally healthy, though unrecorded immune exposures were likely. Only one count was recorded for this clone. What it binds is not known. The PCR ran on 60 Vbeta and 13 Jbeta primers. Produced via immunoSEQ multiplex PCR; TCRdb's table is partial and in-frame only. The sample contains roughly 160,000 clones, approximately 90% of which appear only once. The chain uses TRBV27 and TRBJ2-2, with D maybe TRBD2 (5 bases). The TCR sequence derives from a woman between 25 and 40 years old in good health and CMV-seronegative. Sequencing was carried out using PBMCs. The CDR3 reads CASSFIGLNTGELFF. CDR3 coding DNA: TGTGCCAGCAGTTTTATAGGACTGAACACCGGGGAGCTGTTTTTT.